This T cell receptor (beta chain) stems from a study of T-cell reconstitution after alpha-beta-depleted transplantation in children. General study points: About two months after transplant, alpha-beta T cells reportedly came from several hundred expanded graft clones.

The ends lost 2 bases at V and 0 bases at J; junction bases unmatched: 4. The germline V gene has CDR1 MNHEY and CDR2 SMNVEV (reference sequence). This CDR3 region has 18 residues. This clonotype was detected a few times. The antigen is unknown. Molecular barcoding with unique molecular identifiers was used for the TCRbeta library. One entry per CDR3 protein, called by TCRdb with MiXCR from the PCR reads. The repertoire consists of about 420,000 distinct CDR3 sequences, with under 20% occurring once and the leading ten covering 25% to 35%. V and J are TRBV27 and TRBJ2-6, with 10 bases that match TRBD1. The sequence came from a boy under three years old who had a stem cell transplant for Wiskott-Aldrich syndrome, so the T cells may come from the graft donor. Material: PBMCs, mostly from graft donor cells, obtained 360 days after TCRalphabeta/CD19-depleted stem cell transplant. The CDR3 nucleotides read TGTGCCAGCAGTTTAGGGACAGGGGCTCTCTCTGGGGCCAACGTCCTGACTTTC. This sequence encodes CASSLGTGALSGANVLTF.